This T cell receptor beta chain originates from a study of shared clonotypes between healthy human individuals. Germline V CDR1 and CDR2: SEHNR, FQNEAQ (reference sequence). J lost 7 bases, V lost 5 bases, and 11 bases had no gene match. This CDR3 contains 16 residues. This clone was found many times. Only in-frame clones appear in the TCRdb table, and some are missing; sequencing was by immunoSEQ multiplex PCR. The top ten clones hold 34% of a sample with 650,000 to 700,000 clones, about 90% of them seen once. The specimen sequenced was memory CD8+ T cells from PBMCs. Subset specified: CD45RO+ cells pooled with CCR7-negative TemRA cells. This clonotype originated in a man in his late teens or twenties in good health. Some clones in this sample may be carry-over from other donors' samples. The chain is built from TRBV7-9 and TRBJ2-7, with TRBD2 matching over 13 bases. DNA for the CDR3: TGTGCCAGCAGCCAAGATAAACTAGCGGGAGGGAGGGAGCAGTACTTC. This translates into CASSQDKLAGGREQYF.